This T cell receptor beta chain emerged from a study of shared T cell receptors in the human thymus. The assay was immunoSEQ multiplex PCR, and TCRdb's table has in-frame clones only and misses some. The data show hundreds of thousands of clones, with more than 85% seen just once and about 0.02% held by the top ten. Trimming removed 5 bases from V and 3 bases from J; junction bases left unmatched: 17. The CDR3 runs to 18 residues. Germline CDR1 ENHRY, CDR2 SYGVKD. Sequenced input: thymocytes. The chain has TRBV10-3 and TRBJ2-7, with 9 bases aligning to TRBD2. This sequence originates from a human donor. For the CDR3, the DNA is TGTGCCATCAGTTTACGAGCGGGAGGATTAGGTTTAGGCTACGAGCAGTACTTC. Its translation is CAISLRAGGLGLGYEQYF.